The sequence of this T cell receptor (beta chain) was determined in a study of cytomegalovirus exposure and HLA in healthy donors. Study conclusions and caveats: A later analysis found most CMV-associated TCR beta chains apparently HLA-restricted.

Trimming at V came to 5 bases and at J to 3 bases, leaving 11 bases not matched to a gene. Germline values: CDR1 SGHTS, CDR2 YDEGEE. The length of the CDR3 is 15 residues. 60 Vbeta and 13 Jbeta primers were used in PCR. This table comes from immunoSEQ multiplex PCR, and its TCRdb copy is limited to in-frame clones, with some not included. The data show about 200,000 clones, with roughly 84% seen just once and 1.3% to 1.5% held by the top ten. A remark on this clone: Its specificity is unknown.

The gene calls are TRBV5-8 and TRBJ2-7; TRBD1 aligns across 7 bases. Input material: PBMCs. This clonotype was obtained from a girl between 5 and 17 years old in good health and CMV-seronegative. Here the CDR3 reads CASRSRTGGVYEQYF. Written as DNA, the CDR3 is TGTGCCAGCAGATCTCGGACAGGTGGGGTCTACGAGCAGTACTTC. The entire variable domain, with the rest obtained from reference TRBV5-8 and TRBJ2-7, is as follows: EAGVTQSPTHLIKTRGQQATLRCSPISGHTSVYWYQQALGLGLQFLLWYDEGEERNRGNFPPRFSGRQFPNYSSELNVNALELEDSALYLCASRSRTGGVYEQYFGPGTRLTVT.